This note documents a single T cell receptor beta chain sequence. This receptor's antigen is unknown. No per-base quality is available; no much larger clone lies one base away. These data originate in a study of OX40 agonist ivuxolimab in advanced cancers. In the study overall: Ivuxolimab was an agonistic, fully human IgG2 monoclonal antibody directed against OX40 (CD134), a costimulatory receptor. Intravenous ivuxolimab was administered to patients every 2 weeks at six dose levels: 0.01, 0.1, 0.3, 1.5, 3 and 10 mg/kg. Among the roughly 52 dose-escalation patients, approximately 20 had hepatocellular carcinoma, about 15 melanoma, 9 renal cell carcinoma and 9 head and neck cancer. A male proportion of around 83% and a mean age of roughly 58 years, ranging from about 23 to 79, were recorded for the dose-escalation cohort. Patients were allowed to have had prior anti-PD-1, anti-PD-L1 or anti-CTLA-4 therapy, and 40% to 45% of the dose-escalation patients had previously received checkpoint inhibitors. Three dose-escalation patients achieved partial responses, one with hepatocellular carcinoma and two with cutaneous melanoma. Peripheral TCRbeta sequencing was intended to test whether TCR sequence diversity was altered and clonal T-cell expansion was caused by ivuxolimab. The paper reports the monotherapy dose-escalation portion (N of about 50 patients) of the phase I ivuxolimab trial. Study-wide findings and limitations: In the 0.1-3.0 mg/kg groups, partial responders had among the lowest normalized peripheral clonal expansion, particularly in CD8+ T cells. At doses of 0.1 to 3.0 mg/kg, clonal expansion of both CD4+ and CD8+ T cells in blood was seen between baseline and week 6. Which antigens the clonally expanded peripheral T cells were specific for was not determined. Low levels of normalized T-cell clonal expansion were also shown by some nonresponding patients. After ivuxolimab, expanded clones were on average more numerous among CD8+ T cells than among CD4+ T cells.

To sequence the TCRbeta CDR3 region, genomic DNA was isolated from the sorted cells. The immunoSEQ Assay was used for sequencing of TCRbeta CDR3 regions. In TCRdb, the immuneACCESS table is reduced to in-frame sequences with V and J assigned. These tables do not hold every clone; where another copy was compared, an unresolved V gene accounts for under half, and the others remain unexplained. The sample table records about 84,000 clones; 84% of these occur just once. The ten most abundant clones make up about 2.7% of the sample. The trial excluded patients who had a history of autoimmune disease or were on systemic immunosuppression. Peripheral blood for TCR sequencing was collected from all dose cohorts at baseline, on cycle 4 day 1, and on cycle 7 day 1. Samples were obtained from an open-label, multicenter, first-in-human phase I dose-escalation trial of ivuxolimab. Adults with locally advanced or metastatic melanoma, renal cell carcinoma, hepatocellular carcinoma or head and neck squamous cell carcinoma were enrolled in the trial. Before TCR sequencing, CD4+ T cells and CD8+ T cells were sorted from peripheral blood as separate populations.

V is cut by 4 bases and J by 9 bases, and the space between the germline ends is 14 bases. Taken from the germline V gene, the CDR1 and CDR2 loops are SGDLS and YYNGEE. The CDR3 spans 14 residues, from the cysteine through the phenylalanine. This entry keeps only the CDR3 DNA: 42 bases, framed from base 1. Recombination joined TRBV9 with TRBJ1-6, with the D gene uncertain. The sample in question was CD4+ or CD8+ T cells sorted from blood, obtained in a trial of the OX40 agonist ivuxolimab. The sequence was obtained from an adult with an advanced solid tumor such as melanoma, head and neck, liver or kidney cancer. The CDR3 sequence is CASSTSWAFSPLHF. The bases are TGTGCCAGCAGCACCTCCTGGGCGTTTTCACCCCTCCACTTT.